This T cell receptor (beta chain) was recorded in a study of T cell clones after liver transplantation. The table came from immunoSEQ multiplex PCR; TCRdb's copy has only in-frame clones and leaves some out. The sample holds fewer than 110,000 clones; approximately 79% are singletons and the top ten take approximately 3%. This CDR3 is 15 amino acids long. Germline V gene lookup returns CDR1 SGHRS and CDR2 YFSETQ. V gave up 0 bases and J gave up 5 bases; unmatched junction bases: 5. This sequence joins TRBV5-1 and TRBJ2-5, with 9 bases lining up with TRBD1. The clonotype was recovered from a human patient who received a liver transplant. These T cells may partly come from the graft donor. This specimen was CD4+ T cells from blood, taken around 44 months after liver transplant. CDR3 bases: TGCGCCAGCAGCTTGGGACAGGGGGTCGGGGAGACCCAGTACTTC. It is translated as CASSLGQGVGETQYF.